A single sample gave rise to the 5 T cell receptor beta chains below, sequenced in a study of blood T cell repertoires in COVID-19. Sequencing was performed with immunoSEQ multiplex PCR; in TCRdb, only in-frame clones are kept and a portion is missing. Of about 74,000 clones detected, approximately 80% appear once; the ten largest clones hold over 40%. Sequencing was done on a sample of peripheral blood. These receptors were collected from a man at least 80 years old with acute or convalescent COVID-19.

J is TRBJ2-1 and V is TRBV7-2; 8 positions agree with TRBD2. CDR3 length: 12 amino acids. Looked up from germline, CDR1 is SGHTA and CDR2 is FQGNSA. The V gene end was trimmed by 5 bases and the J gene end by 11 bases; junction bases not matched to a gene: 5. The CDR3 protein is CASSRDSGKQFF. The CDR3 DNA follows: TGTGCCAGCAGCCGAGATAGCGGGAAGCAGTTCTTC.

V gene TRBV11-2 combines with J gene TRBJ1-3; 9 nucleotides match TRBD1. J lost 2 bases, V lost 5 bases, and 4 bases had no gene match. Per the germline V gene, CDR1 is SGHAT and CDR2 is FQNNGV. CDR3 length: 15 residues. CDR3 sequence (DNA): TGTGCCAGCAGCACTACAGGGGGCCCTGGAAACACCATATATTTT. Amino acid sequence: CASSTTGGPGNTIYF.

This clone was counted a few times. The J gene is TRBJ2-7, the V gene TRBV9; 12 bases agree with TRBD2. The CDR3 sequence is 15 residues long. The junction had 5 bases not matched to a gene; V was cut back by 4 bases and J by 3 bases. The germline V gene has CDR1 SGDLS and CDR2 YYNGEE. The CDR3 DNA follows: TGTGCCAGCAGCCCCACGACTAGCGGGGGCTACGAGCAGTACTTC. This gives the protein CASSPTTSGGYEQYF.

V and J are TRBV2 and TRBJ2-1; 10 bases match TRBD1. This CDR3 is 15 amino acids long. The germline CDR1 and CDR2 sequences are SNHLY and FYNNEI. The V and J ends lost 3 bases and 7 bases, in that order; junction bases with no gene match: 6. DNA of the CDR3: TGTGCCAGCAGTGACGACAGGGGGCTAGTAAATGAGCAGTTCTTC. Residues: CASSDDRGLVNEQFF. The entire variable domain, with the rest obtained from reference TRBV2 and TRBJ2-1, is as follows: EPEVTQTPSHQVTQMGQEVILRCVPISNHLYFYWYRQILGQKVEFLVSFYNNEISEKSEIFDDQFSVERPDGSNFTLKIRSTKLEDSAMYFCASSDDRGLVNEQFFGPGTRLTVL.

The chain carries TRBV5-4 and TRBJ2-5; possibly TRBD1 for D (5 bases). V shed 0 bases and J shed 5 bases, with 11 bases lying between them. The CDR3 has 14 amino acids. The germline gives CDR1 SGHNT, CDR2 YYREEE (reference sequence). The CDR3 DNA reads as TGTGCCAGCAGCTTGGGACAGCGAGCGGAGACCCAGTACTTC. It specifies CASSLGQRAETQYF.